Shown below are 22 T cell receptor beta chains from a single sample sequenced in a study of blood T cell repertoires in COVID-19. Measured with immunoSEQ multiplex PCR; TCRdb has only the in-frame clones, and not every one. The data show some 83,000 clones, about 91% seen once. Material for sequencing was peripheral blood. These receptor sequences come from a man in his 60s with acute or convalescent COVID-19.

Concerning this clone: This sample also contains other DNA sequences that code for the same CDR3. J is TRBJ1-5 and V is TRBV19, with 7 bases aligning to TRBD1. CDR3 length equals 14 residues. Germline V gene sequence: CDR1 LNHDA, CDR2 SQIVND (reference sequence). Losses at the gene ends were 5 bases for V and 4 bases for J; bases not matched to a gene: 5. Written as DNA, the CDR3 is TGTGCCAGTAGTCCGGGACAGAAAAATCAGCCCCAGCATTTT. Amino acids: CASSPGQKNQPQHF.

The chain uses TRBV18 and TRBJ1-2; 7 positions match TRBD1. CDR3 length: 14 amino acids. The V gene end was trimmed by 3 bases and the J gene end by 8 bases; junction bases not matched to a gene: 9. Germline CDR1 KGHSH, CDR2 LQKENI. In nucleotides, the CDR3 is TGTGCCAGCTCACCCCTGGACAGGTCTGGAGGCTACACCTTC. Amino acids: CASSPLDRSGGYTF. The full variable domain, in which reference TRBV18 and TRBJ1-2 provide the parts outside the CDR3, is NAGVMQNPRHLVRRRGQEARLRCSPMKGHSHVYWYRQLPEEGLKFMVYLQKENIIDESGMPKERFSAEFPKEGPSILRIQQVVRGDSAAYFCASSPLDRSGGYTFGSGTRLTVV.

The chain combines TRBV10-1 with TRBJ2-5, with TRBD1 as a possible D gene (5 bases). Deletions cut 6 bases from V and 5 bases from J, with 19 bases between. The CDR3 sequence is 15 residues long. The germline gives CDR1 WNHNN, CDR2 SYGVQD (reference sequence). CDR3 sequence reads: CASRIGQGPKETQYF. CDR3 DNA: TGCGCCAGCAGGATTGGACAAGGGCCAAAGGAGACCCAGTACTTC.

In its sample, this clone was seen a few times. In the same sample, other DNA sequences code for this CDR3. The rearrangement joins TRBV7-2 to TRBJ2-3; 11 bases are shared with TRBD1. Germline CDR1 SGHTA, CDR2 FQGNSA. V was pared by 4 bases and J by 3 bases, with 3 bases of the junction left unmatched. The length of the CDR3 is 15 residues. In DNA form, the CDR3 reads TGTGCCAGCAGCTCGGACAGGGGGCTAACAGATACGCAGTATTTT. This sequence encodes CASSSDRGLTDTQYF.

CDR3 sequence: CASSLAHRGQAFF. CDR3 DNA sequence: TGTGCCAGCAGCTTAGCCCACAGGGGGCAAGCTTTCTTT. This chain joins TRBV11-2 and TRBJ1-1, with 9 bases aligning to TRBD1. The V gene's germline CDR1 is SGHAT and CDR2 FQNNGV. The CDR3 extends over 13 amino acids. Unmatched junction bases numbered 3, after V lost 1 base and J lost 9 bases. Looking up the rest from reference TRBV11-2 and TRBJ1-1 gives the full variable domain: EAGVAQSPRYKIIEKRQSVAFWCNPISGHATLYWYQQILGQGPKLLIQFQNNGVVDDSQLPKDRFSAERLKGVDSTLKIQPAKLEDSAVYLCASSLAHRGQAFFGQGTRLTVV.

The genes are TRBV10-3 and TRBJ2-7; 9 nucleotides align to TRBD2. CDR3 size: 16 residues. Germline lookup yields CDR1 ENHRY and CDR2 SYGVKD. V shed 4 bases and J 2 bases; nucleotides not matched to a gene: 9. In DNA form, the CDR3 reads TGTGCCATCAGTGGGTATAGCGGGGGAAGAACCTACGAGCAGTACTTC. Protein: CAISGYSGGRTYEQYF.

The sample holds a few counts of this clone. The chain is built from TRBV4-1 and TRBJ1-2; D ambiguous. This CDR3 has 15 amino acids. Germline assignment: CDR1 MGHRA and CDR2 YSYEKL. Trimming removed 4 bases from V and 0 bases from J, with 12 bases in between. CDR3 sequence (DNA): TGCGCCAGCAGCCCCCGCGCCCACGCTAACTATGGCTACACCTTC. It is translated as CASSPRAHANYGYTF.

V and J are TRBV5-1 and TRBJ1-1; 8 bases are shared with TRBD1. Germline V CDR1 and CDR2: SGHRS, YFSETQ. Trimming removed 4 bases from V and 4 bases from J; junction bases left unmatched: 9. CDR3 length: 15 residues. CDR3 in amino acids: CASSPLQGGGTEAFF. The CDR3 coding sequence is TGCGCCAGCAGCCCCCTACAGGGGGGTGGCACTGAAGCTTTCTTT.

V gene TRBV12-5 combines with J gene TRBJ2-3, with 8 bases matching TRBD1. This CDR3 contains 16 residues. V was clipped by 3 bases and J by 7 bases; unmatched bases: 12. Germline V CDR1 and CDR2: LGHNT, FRNRAP. Written as DNA, the CDR3 is TGTGCTAGTGGTTTTTATTTGGACAGGGAGAGCCATACGCAGTATTTT. Protein product: CASGFYLDRESHTQYF.

The V gene is TRBV2, the J gene TRBJ1-5; the match to TRBD1 covers 8 bases. The CDR3 totals 15 residues. Unmatched junction bases numbered 4, after V lost 0 bases and J lost 6 bases. Germline-derived CDR1 and CDR2 are SNHLY and FYNNEI. The CDR3 spells CASSEAGQGLQPQHF. The CDR3 nucleotides are TGTGCCAGCAGTGAAGCTGGACAGGGTCTTCAGCCCCAGCATTTT.

This clone showed up many times. The chain couples TRBV9 to TRBJ2-1; no clear D gene. Germline CDR1 SGDLS, CDR2 YYNGEE. V lost 0 bases, J lost 6 bases, and 10 bases lay in between. This CDR3 has 14 residues. CDR3 bases: TGTGCCAGCAGCGTAGGTATTTCCCTCAATGAGCAGTTCTTC. Amino acid sequence: CASSVGISLNEQFF.

The chain couples TRBV4-1 to TRBJ2-1, with TRBD1 identical over 10 bases. This CDR3 has 16 residues. The junction had 7 bases not matched to a gene; V was cut back by 4 bases and J by 4 bases. Germline values: CDR1 MGHRA, CDR2 YSYEKL. CDR3 nucleotides: TGCGCCAGCAGCCCCTATTGGGACAGGGGTTACAATGAGCAGTTCTTC. Amino acids: CASSPYWDRGYNEQFF.

The J gene is TRBJ2-7, the V gene TRBV3-1 (or the pseudogene TRBV3-2); TRBD1 is a possible D gene (6 bases). The CDR3 runs 15 residues. Trimming took off 4 bases at V and 0 bases at J, with 13 bases between the two ends. In germline, CDR1 is LGHDT, CDR2 YNNKEL (reference sequence). CDR3 region: CASSPGWDISYEQYF. CDR3 nucleotide sequence: TGTGCCAGCAGCCCAGGCTGGGACATCTCCTACGAGCAGTACTTC.

This clone occurred a few times. CDR3 residues: CASSPLTSGRVNEQFF. In DNA form, the CDR3 reads TGTGCCAGTAGTCCTCTAACTAGCGGGAGAGTCAATGAGCAGTTCTTC. The chain uses TRBV19 and TRBJ2-1, with 11 nucleotides matching TRBD2. The CDR3 spans 16 residues. CDR1 is LNHDA, CDR2 SQIVND, per germline (reference sequence). Unmatched junction bases numbered 9, after V lost 5 bases and J lost 6 bases. Variable domain in full (rest from reference TRBV19 and TRBJ2-1): DGGITQSPKYLFRKEGQNVTLSCEQNLNHDAMYWYRQDPGQGLRLIYYSQIVNDFQKGDIAEGYSVSREKKESFPLTVTSAQKNPTAFYLCASSPLTSGRVNEQFFGPGTRLTVL.

This chain connects TRBV19 to TRBJ2-1, with 7 bases matching TRBD2. The CDR3 has 14 amino acids. Germline V lookup: CDR1 LNHDA, CDR2 SQIVND (reference sequence). The trim removed 7 bases at V and 7 bases at J, leaving 10 bases unmatched. CDR3 residues: CASTSGTILNEQFF. The CDR3 coding sequence is TGTGCCAGTACTTCCGGGACTATTTTAAATGAGCAGTTCTTC.

The chain recombines TRBV7-9 with TRBJ2-3; a weak D match, TRBD2 (5 bases). The CDR3 consists of 15 residues. CDR1 is SEHNR, CDR2 FQNEAQ, per germline (reference sequence). Trimming stripped 1 base from V and 0 bases from J, with 8 bases between. The CDR3 bases are TGTGCCAGCAGCTTAGGAGTAGCGAGCACAGATACGCAGTATTTT. This gives the protein CASSLGVASTDTQYF.

V is TRBV10-3 and J is TRBJ1-2; a weak D match, TRBD1 (5 bases). V lost 7 bases to trimming and J lost 4 bases, with 25 bases between them. Germline loops: CDR1 ENHRY, CDR2 SYGVKD. CDR3 size: 17 residues. The CDR3 is CAINRDSLSGVSYGYTF. CDR3 nucleotide sequence: TGTGCCATCAACCGGGACTCTTTAAGTGGGGTCAGCTATGGCTACACCTTC.

This chain uses TRBV4-1 with TRBJ2-4, with a tentative D call TRBD1 (6 bases). This CDR3 spans 16 amino acids. Trimming removed 3 bases at V and 0 bases at J, with 12 bases between. Germline V CDR1 and CDR2: MGHRA, YSYEKL. DNA for the CDR3: TGCGCCAGCAGCCAGGTTTTGACAGGAGCCAAAAACATTCAGTACTTC. Protein sequence: CASSQVLTGAKNIQYF.

The chain carries TRBV7-9 and TRBJ2-1; 7 nucleotides align to TRBD2. Unmatched junction bases numbered 8, after V lost 0 bases and J lost 12 bases. The length of the CDR3 is 14 residues. The germline CDR1 and CDR2 sequences are SEHNR and FQNEAQ (reference sequence). The CDR3 here is CASSLAREGLGQFF. The CDR3 DNA follows: TGTGCCAGCAGCTTAGCGAGGGAGGGCCTAGGGCAGTTCTTC.

The genes are TRBV3-1 (or the pseudogene TRBV3-2) and TRBJ2-3, with TRBD1 identical over 9 bases. Unmatched junction bases numbered 10, after V lost 5 bases and J lost 7 bases. Germline V gene data show CDR1 as LGHDT and CDR2 as YNNKEL (reference sequence). The CDR3 runs to 15 residues. CDR3 amino acids: CASSWRDRDKYTQYF. The CDR3 DNA follows: TGTGCCAGCAGCTGGCGGGACAGGGATAAGTATACGCAGTATTTT.

J is TRBJ1-2 and V is TRBV5-6; 8 bases align to TRBD1. This CDR3 spans 14 amino acids. The V segment lost 0 bases and the J segment 6 bases; nucleotides outside the gene matches: 4. From germline, CDR1 is SGHDT and CDR2 YYEEEE. Written as DNA, the CDR3 is TGTGCCAGCAGCTTGGGTGGACAGGGAAATGGCTACACCTTC. Its translation is CASSLGGQGNGYTF.

The chain combines TRBV14 with TRBJ2-1, with D tentatively TRBD2 (6 bases). The V gene's germline CDR1 is SGHDN and CDR2 FVKESK. The CDR3 sequence is 16 residues long. The V end was cut by 0 bases, the J end by 2 bases, with 11 bases between. DNA of the CDR3: TGTGCCAGCAGCCAAGAATTGCGGGGCCCCTACAATGAGCAGTTCTTC. It translates to CASSQELRGPYNEQFF.